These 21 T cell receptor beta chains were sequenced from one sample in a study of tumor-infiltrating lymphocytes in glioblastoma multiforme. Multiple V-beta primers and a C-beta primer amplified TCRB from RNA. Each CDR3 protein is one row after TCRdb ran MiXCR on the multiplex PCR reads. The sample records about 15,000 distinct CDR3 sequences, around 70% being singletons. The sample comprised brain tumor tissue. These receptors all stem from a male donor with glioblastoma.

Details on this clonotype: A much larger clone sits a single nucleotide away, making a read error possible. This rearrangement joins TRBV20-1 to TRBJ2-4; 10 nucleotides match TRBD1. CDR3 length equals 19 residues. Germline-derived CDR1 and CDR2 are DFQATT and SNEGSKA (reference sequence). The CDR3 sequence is CSARDTDRGTRKAENIQYF. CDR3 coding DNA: TGCAGTGCTAGAGACACGGACAGGGGGACTCGGAAAGCCGAAAACATTCAGTACTTC.

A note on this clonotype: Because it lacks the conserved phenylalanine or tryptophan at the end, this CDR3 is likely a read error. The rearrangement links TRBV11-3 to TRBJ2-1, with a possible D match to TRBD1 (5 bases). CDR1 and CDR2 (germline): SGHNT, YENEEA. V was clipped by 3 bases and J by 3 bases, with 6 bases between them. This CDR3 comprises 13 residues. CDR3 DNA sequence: TGTGCCAGCAGCTTTGACAGCTACAATGAGCAGTTCTCC. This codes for CASSFDSYNEQFS.

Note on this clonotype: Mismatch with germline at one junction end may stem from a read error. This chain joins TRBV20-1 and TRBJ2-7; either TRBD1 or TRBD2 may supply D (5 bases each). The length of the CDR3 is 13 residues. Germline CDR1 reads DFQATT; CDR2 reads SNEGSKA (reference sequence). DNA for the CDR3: TGCATTGCTCGAAGGGGAGATTTGAACGAGCAGTACTTC. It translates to CIARRGDLNEQYF.

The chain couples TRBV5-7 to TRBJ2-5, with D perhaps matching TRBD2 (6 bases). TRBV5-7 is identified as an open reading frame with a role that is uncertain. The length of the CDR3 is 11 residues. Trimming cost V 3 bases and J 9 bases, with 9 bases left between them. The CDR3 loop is CASSYGGSQYF. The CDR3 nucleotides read TGTGCCAGCAGCTACGGGGGTTCCCAGTACTTC.

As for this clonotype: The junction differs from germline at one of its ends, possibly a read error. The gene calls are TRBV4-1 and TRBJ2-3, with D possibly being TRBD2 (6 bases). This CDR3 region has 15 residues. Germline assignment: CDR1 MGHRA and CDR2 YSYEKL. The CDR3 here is CVSGQVAGHTDTQYF. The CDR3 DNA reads TGCGTCAGCGGCCAAGTTGCGGGGCACACAGATACGCAGTATTTT.

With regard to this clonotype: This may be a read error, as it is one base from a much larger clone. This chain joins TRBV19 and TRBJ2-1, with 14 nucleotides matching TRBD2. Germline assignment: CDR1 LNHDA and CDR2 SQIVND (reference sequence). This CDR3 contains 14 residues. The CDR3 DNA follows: TGTGCCAGTAGCCCGGGACTAGCGGGAGTTGAGCATTTCTTC. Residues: CASSPGLAGVEHFF.

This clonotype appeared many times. The CDR3 spells CASSPRRAEETQYF. DNA for the CDR3: TGTGCCAGCTCACCTCGGAGGGCGGAAGAGACCCAGTACTTC. The chain joins TRBV18 to TRBJ2-5; tentatively, D is TRBD2 (6 bases). The CDR3 loop spans 14 amino acids. Looked up from germline, CDR1 is KGHSH and CDR2 is LQKENI. V was shortened by 3 bases and J by 3 bases, with 11 bases between the two germline ends.

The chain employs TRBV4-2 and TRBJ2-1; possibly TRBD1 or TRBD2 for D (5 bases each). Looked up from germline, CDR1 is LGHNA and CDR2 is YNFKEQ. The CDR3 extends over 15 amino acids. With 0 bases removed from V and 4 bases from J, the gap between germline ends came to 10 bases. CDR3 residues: CASSQDGGQYNEQFF. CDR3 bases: TGTGCCAGCAGCCAAGACGGAGGACAATACAATGAGCAGTTCTTC.

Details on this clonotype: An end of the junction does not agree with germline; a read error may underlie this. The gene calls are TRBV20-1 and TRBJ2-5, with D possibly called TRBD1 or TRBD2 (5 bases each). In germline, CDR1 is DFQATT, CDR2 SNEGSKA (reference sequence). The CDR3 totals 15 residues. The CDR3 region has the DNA TGCAGTGCTAGAGATTTGGGACCACCGGAAGAGACCCAGCACTTC. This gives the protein CSARDLGPPEETQHF.

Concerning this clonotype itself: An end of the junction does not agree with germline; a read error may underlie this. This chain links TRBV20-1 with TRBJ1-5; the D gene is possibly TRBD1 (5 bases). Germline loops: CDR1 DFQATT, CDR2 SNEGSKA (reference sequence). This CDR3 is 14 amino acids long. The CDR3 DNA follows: TGCAGTGCGAGAGATGGGGCTATCAATCAGCCCCAGCATTTT. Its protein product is CSARDGAINQPQHF.

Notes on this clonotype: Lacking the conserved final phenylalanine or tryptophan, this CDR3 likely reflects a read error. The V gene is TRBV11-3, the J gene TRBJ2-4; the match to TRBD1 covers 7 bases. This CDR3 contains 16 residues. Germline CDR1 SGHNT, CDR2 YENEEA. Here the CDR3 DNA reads TGTGCCAGCAGCCCCCGACAGGGTCCGGCCGAAAACACTCAGTACCTC. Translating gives CASSPRQGPAENTQYL.

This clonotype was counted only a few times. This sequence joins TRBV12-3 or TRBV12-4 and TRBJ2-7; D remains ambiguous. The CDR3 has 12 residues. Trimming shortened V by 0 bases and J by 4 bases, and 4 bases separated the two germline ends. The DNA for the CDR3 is TGTGCCAGCAGTTTAGCGGGGTACGAGCAGTACTTC. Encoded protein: CASSLAGYEQYF.

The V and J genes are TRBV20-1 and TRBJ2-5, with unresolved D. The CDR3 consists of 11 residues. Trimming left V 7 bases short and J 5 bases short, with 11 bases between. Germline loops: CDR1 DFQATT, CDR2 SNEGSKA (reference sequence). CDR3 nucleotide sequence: TGCAGTGTTCTGGGAACGGAGACCCAGTACTTC. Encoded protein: CSVLGTETQYF.

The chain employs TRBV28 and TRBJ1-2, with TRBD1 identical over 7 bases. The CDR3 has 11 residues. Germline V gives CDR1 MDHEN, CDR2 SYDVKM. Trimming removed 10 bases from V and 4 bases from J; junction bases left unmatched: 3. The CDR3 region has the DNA TGTGCCACCAGGACAGGCTATGGCTACACCTTC. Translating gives CATRTGYGYTF.

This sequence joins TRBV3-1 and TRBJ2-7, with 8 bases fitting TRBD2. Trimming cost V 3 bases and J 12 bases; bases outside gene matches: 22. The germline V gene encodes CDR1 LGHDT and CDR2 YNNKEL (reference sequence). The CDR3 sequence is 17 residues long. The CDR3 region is CASSHQSRTSWLGGRYF. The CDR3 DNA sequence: TGTGCCAGCAGCCACCAATCCAGGACTAGCTGGTTGGGCGGGCGGTACTTC.

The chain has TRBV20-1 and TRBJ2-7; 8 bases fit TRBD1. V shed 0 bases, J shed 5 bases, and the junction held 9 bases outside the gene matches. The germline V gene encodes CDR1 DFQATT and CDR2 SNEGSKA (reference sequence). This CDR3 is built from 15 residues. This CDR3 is CSARDVTGARNEQYF. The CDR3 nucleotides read TGCAGTGCTAGAGATGTGACAGGGGCTAGGAACGAGCAGTACTTC.

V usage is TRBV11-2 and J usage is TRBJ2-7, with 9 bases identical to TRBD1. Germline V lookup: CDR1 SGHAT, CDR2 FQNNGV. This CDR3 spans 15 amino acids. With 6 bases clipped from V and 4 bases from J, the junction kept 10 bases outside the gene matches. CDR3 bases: TGTGCCAGCAGAGTATCCCGGGACAGGGAATACGAGCAGTACTTC. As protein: CASRVSRDREYEQYF.

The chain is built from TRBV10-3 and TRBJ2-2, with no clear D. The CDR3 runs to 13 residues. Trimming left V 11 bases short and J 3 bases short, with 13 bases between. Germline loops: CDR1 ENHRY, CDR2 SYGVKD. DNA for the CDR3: TGTGCCTCGCAGGAGCAGGACACCGGGGAGCTGTTTTTT. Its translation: CASQEQDTGELFF.

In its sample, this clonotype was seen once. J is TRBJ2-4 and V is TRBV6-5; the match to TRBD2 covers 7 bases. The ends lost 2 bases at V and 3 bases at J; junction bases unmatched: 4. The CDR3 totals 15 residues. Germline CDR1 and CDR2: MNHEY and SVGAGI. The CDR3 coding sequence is TGTGCCAGCAGTTACGTCGGGGAGGGCAAAAACATTCAGTACTTC. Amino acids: CASSYVGEGKNIQYF.

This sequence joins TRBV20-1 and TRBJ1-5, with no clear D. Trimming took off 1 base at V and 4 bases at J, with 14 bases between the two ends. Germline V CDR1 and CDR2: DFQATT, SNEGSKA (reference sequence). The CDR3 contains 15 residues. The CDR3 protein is CSARASGSLNQPQHF. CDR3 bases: TGCAGTGCTAGAGCCTCCGGGTCCCTTAATCAGCCCCAGCATTTT.

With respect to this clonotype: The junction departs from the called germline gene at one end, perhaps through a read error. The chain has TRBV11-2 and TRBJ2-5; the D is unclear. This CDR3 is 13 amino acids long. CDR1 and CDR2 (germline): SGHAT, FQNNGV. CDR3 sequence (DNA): TGTACCAGCAGCTCGGACGGCGCACGGACCCAGTACTTC. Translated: CTSSSDGARTQYF.